The T cell receptor (beta chain) under discussion was sequenced for a study of cytomegalovirus exposure and HLA in healthy donors. Across the study: Out of roughly 200 million T cells, an earlier analysis found some 120 million unique TCR beta sequences in total. Falling in the Caucasian-associated ancestry cluster were about 82% of under 500 genotyped donors. General observations from the study: Researchers counted 164 TCR beta chains as cytomegalovirus-associated.

As for this clone: Its antigen remains unidentified.

The PCR made use of 60 Vbeta and 13 Jbeta primers. Profiling relied on immunoSEQ multiplex PCR, and the TCRdb table lists in-frame clones only, not all of them. The sample includes fewer than 70,000 clones, about four fifths of them seen just once. V gave up 1 base and J gave up 0 bases, with 7 bases separating them. The CDR3 consists of 14 residues. Per the germline V gene, CDR1 is GTSNPN and CDR2 is SVGIG (reference sequence). Material: PBMCs. The receptor comes from a woman between 40 and 50 years old in good health and CMV-seronegative. V and J are TRBV30 and TRBJ2-1, with D perhaps TRBD2 (6 bases). For the CDR3, the DNA is TGTGCCTGGAGTGCGGGAGACTCCTACAATGAGCAGTTCTTC. Encoded protein: CAWSAGDSYNEQFF.